This TCR beta chain appears in the sequencing data of a study of blood T cell repertoires in COVID-19. Study-wide context: Spain, Italy and the United States supplied samples that represented acute and convalescent COVID-19.

Produced via immunoSEQ multiplex PCR; TCRdb's table is partial and in-frame only. The sample includes around 280,000 clones, 89% of them seen just once. V was pared by 0 bases and J by 6 bases, with 6 bases between. CDR1 and CDR2 from the germline V gene are LGHDT and YNNKEL (reference sequence). The CDR3 runs to 13 residues. The chain joins TRBV3-1 (or the pseudogene TRBV3-2) to TRBJ1-5; D gene unclear. The sequenced material came from PBMCs or T cells enriched from blood (not recorded which). This sequence originates from a woman in her thirties or forties who had recovered from COVID-19. The CDR3 region is CASSQDRFQPQHF. Here the CDR3 DNA reads TGTGCCAGCAGCCAAGACAGGTTTCAGCCCCAGCATTTT.